Sequencing of this TCR beta chain was carried out in a study of cytomegalovirus exposure and HLA in healthy donors. About the research overall: Among the 300 to 500 genotyped donors, 65% to 90% were placed in the Caucasian-associated ancestry cluster. Study outcomes and limitations: Later on, an analysis showed TCR association rates differing by HLA locus, with DRB1 the most and HLA-C the fewest. About 87% or about 30% of the time was how often most TCR beta V segments were productive, according to an earlier analysis.

Comment on this clone: Its target is not known.

PCR amplification relied on 60 Vbeta primers (plus 13 Jbeta primers). Per the study methods: Later, tens of millions of unique TCR beta chains were counted in an analysis, and about 10 million of them were shared. Repertoires were generated with immunoSEQ multiplex PCR, while TCRdb's copy carries only in-frame clones and drops some. The DNA gave D and trimming, while V, J and clone size come from that table. The ten most abundant clones cover less than 3% of a sample with 100,000 to 150,000 clones. V gave up 1 base and J gave up 6 bases; unmatched junction bases: 10. Germline CDR1 SQVTM, CDR2 ANQGSEA. The CDR3 length is 16 residues.

The sample comprised PBMCs. This chain uses TRBV29-1 with TRBJ2-7; 12 bases map to TRBD2. This TCR came from a man aged 25-40 years in good health and CMV-seronegative. The CDR3 spells CSVEGDGLTSGSEQYF. The CDR3 coding sequence is TGCAGCGTTGAAGGGGATGGCCTGACTAGCGGGAGCGAGCAGTACTTC.